This note documents a single TCR beta chain sequence. Its antigen is currently unknown. A single base separates this from a much larger clone, so it may be a read error. The CDR3 loop spans 15 amino acids. V lost 7 bases to trimming and J lost 4 bases; unmatched junction nucleotides: 9. In germline, CDR1 is SGHDT, CDR2 YYEEEE. This sample was taken from a study of CD8 T cells in ankylosing spondylitis. Study results and limitations: Seemingly characteristic of ankylosing spondylitis blood was a TCR beta motif consisting of about 8 highly homologous variants.

Each TCR beta library was made by quantitative 5'-RACE that incorporated molecular barcodes. TCRdb re-analysed the 5' RACE reads in MiXCR, keeping a single row per CDR3 protein. The sample contains 210,000 or so distinct CDR3 sequences, more than 25% of which appear only once. Sequencing input: blood, either unsorted or a sorted T cell fraction (not recorded which). This TCR came from a male donor with ankylosing spondylitis or in good health (not recorded which). The chain links TRBV5-6 to TRBJ2-5, with TRBD1 matching over 11 bases. The CDR3 DNA reads TGTGCCAGCGGCCCCGGGACAGGGGGATCAGAGACCCAGTACTTC. Amino acids: CASGPGTGGSETQYF.